The entry below gives a single T cell receptor beta chain sequence along with its context. This specimen comes from a study of shared clonotypes between healthy human individuals. Profiling relied on immunoSEQ multiplex PCR, and the TCRdb table lists in-frame clones only, not all of them. The repertoire holds fewer than 850,000 clones, with 72% as singletons. This CDR3 spans 14 amino acids. Germline CDR1 and CDR2: KGHSH and LQKENI. V was pared by 3 bases and J by 10 bases, with 9 bases of the junction left unmatched. Input material: memory CD4+ T cells sorted from blood. Stated subset: CD45RA-negative fraction. This chain joins TRBV18 and TRBJ2-1, with 7 bases aligning to TRBD1. The TCR originated in a woman in her twenties or thirties in good health. CDR3 residues: CASSPMTGSGEQFF. The CDR3, as DNA: TGTGCCAGCTCACCGATGACAGGGAGTGGCGAGCAGTTCTTC. Looking up the rest from reference TRBV18 and TRBJ2-1 gives the full variable domain: NAGVMQNPRHLVRRRGQEARLRCSPMKGHSHVYWYRQLPEEGLKFMVYLQKENIIDESGMPKERFSAEFPKEGPSILRIQQVVRGDSAAYFCASSPMTGSGEQFFGPGTRLTVL.